A selection of T cell receptor beta chains follows, all from one sample in a study of early T cells in non-severe SARS-CoV-2 infection. One entry per CDR3 protein results from TCRdb running MiXCR on the 5' RACE reads. Among about 98,000 distinct CDR3 sequences listed, over 13% were seen once. Sequenced material: whole blood. These receptors all come from an adult who was a healthcare worker with PCR-confirmed SARS-CoV-2 infection or an uninfected control (not recorded which). CDR3s include the opening cysteine and the closing phenylalanine or tryptophan. A D gene is named only where the DNA matches it firmly. Some rows mark clone size as missing; the rest say once, few, many or name a class of expanded clone.

>TRBJ1-1|-|TRBV5-1|-|15
CASSPDGGWNTEAFF
TGCGCCAGCAGCCCGGACGGGGGATGGAACACTGAAGCTTTCTTT
>TRBJ2-2|-|TRBV20-1|-|17
CSAPGAGAAKNTGELFF
TGCAGTGCCCCAGGGGCAGGGGCGGCGAAGAACACCGGGGAGCTGTTTTTT
>TRBJ1-1|few|TRBV7-8|-|14
CASSLGLRGTEAFF
TGTGCCAGCAGCTTAGGATTAAGGGGCACTGAAGCTTTCTTT
>TRBJ2-3|few|TRBV10-3|TRBD2|16
CAISDRTSGSTDTQYF
TGTGCCATCAGTGATAGGACTAGCGGGAGCACAGATACGCAGTATTTT
>TRBJ1-1|few|TRBV6-1|-|16
CASTIIGTFPNTEAFF
TGTGCCAGCACCATCATTGGGACATTCCCGAACACTGAAGCTTTCTTT
>TRBJ2-1|-|TRBV3-1|-|14
CASSQVVSYNEQFF
TGTGCCAGCAGCCAAGTAGTGTCGTACAATGAGCAGTTCTTC
>TRBJ1-5|-|TRBV12-3/TRBV12-4|-|15
CASSLGRQEDQPQHF
TGTGCCAGCAGTTTAGGCAGGCAGGAAGATCAGCCCCAGCATTTT
>TRBJ2-7|few|TRBV7-9|-|15
CASSSGGFRDYEQYF
TGTGCCAGCAGCTCAGGCGGCTTCCGGGACTACGAGCAGTACTTC
>TRBJ2-5|-|TRBV4-1|-|15
CASSQAGAKQETQYF
TGCGCCAGCAGCCAAGCCGGGGCCAAGCAAGAGACCCAGTACTTC
>TRBJ1-3|many|TRBV18|-|15
CASSPGRSSGNTIYF
TGTGCCAGCTCTCCCGGACGGAGCTCTGGAAACACCATATATTTT
>TRBJ2-1|-|TRBV5-1|TRBD2|17
CASSPRTSRSTYNEQFF
TGCGCCAGCAGCCCACGGACTAGTCGAAGCACCTACAATGAGCAGTTCTTC
>TRBJ1-1|-|TRBV9|-|13
CASSVGSGTEAFF
TGTGCCAGCAGCGTCGGAAGTGGCACTGAAGCTTTCTTT
>TRBJ1-4|-|TRBV12-3/TRBV12-4|-|15
CASRSFEGEGEKLFF
TGTGCCAGCAGATCCTTCGAGGGAGAGGGTGAAAAACTGTTTTTT
>TRBJ2-1|-|TRBV5-1|TRBD2|16
CASSSSSGRAYNEQFF
TGCGCCAGCAGCTCTTCTAGCGGGAGGGCCTACAATGAGCAGTTCTTC
>TRBJ1-5|few|TRBV5-6|-|14
CASSFLGLNQPQHF
TGTGCCAGCAGCTTTTTGGGTCTGAATCAGCCCCAGCATTTT
>TRBJ2-1|-|TRBV15|TRBD2|14
CATSGGGLYNEQFF
TGTGCCACCAGCGGGGGGGGACTTTACAATGAGCAGTTCTTC
>TRBJ2-3|-|TRBV13|TRBD2|14
CASSLNSGASTQYF
TGTGCCAGCAGCTTAAATAGCGGGGCCTCCACGCAGTATTTT
>TRBJ1-5|few|TRBV19|-|15
CASSIDAGDNQPQHF
TGTGCCAGTAGTATAGATGCAGGCGACAATCAGCCCCAGCATTTT
>TRBJ1-1|few|TRBV20-1|-|14
CSARVERTNTEAFF
TGCAGTGCTAGAGTTGAACGAACAAACACTGAAGCTTTCTTT
>TRBJ1-1|few|TRBV20-1|-|12
CSASRGDTEAFF
TGCAGTGCTAGTCGGGGGGACACTGAAGCTTTCTTT
>TRBJ1-1|few|TRBV20-1|-|14
CSARGQGPKTEAFF
TGCAGTGCTAGGGGGCAGGGGCCGAAGACTGAAGCTTTCTTT
>TRBJ1-5|few|TRBV6-6|-|12
CASCLSNQPQHF
TGTGCCAGCTGCCTTAGCAATCAGCCCCAGCATTTT
>TRBJ2-7|few|TRBV27|-|14
CASSLLVSSYEQYF
TGTGCCAGCAGTTTATTGGTAAGCTCCTACGAGCAGTACTTC
>TRBJ1-2|few|TRBV20-1|-|11
CSAPIQTGYTF
TGCAGTGCCCCTATCCAGACTGGCTACACCTTC
>TRBJ1-1|few|TRBV6-6|-|12
CASRDRNTEAFF
TGTGCCAGCAGGGACAGGAACACTGAAGCTTTCTTT
>TRBJ2-1|few|TRBV11-1|-|12
CASSPIGQEQFF
TGTGCCAGCAGCCCAATCGGGCAAGAGCAGTTCTTC
>TRBJ2-7|many|TRBV6-9|-|15
CASGHEAVASYEQYF
TGTGCCAGCGGGCATGAAGCGGTCGCCTCCTACGAGCAGTACTTC
>TRBJ1-1|-|TRBV12-5|-|14
CASGYTQGRTEAFF
TGTGCTAGTGGTTACACCCAGGGGAGGACTGAAGCTTTCTTT
>TRBJ2-4|many|TRBV20-1|-|11
CSAPTRYIQYF
TGCAGTGCCCCTACCCGCTACATTCAGTACTTC
>TRBJ2-1|many|TRBV24-1|-|14
CATSDPPAYNEQFF
TGTGCCACCAGTGATCCTCCGGCTTACAATGAGCAGTTCTTC
>TRBJ2-3|few|TRBV29-1|TRBD1|13
CSLGTGEMDTQYF
TGCAGCCTAGGGACAGGGGAAATGGATACGCAGTATTTT
>TRBJ1-4|few|TRBV20-1|-|13
CSAKDRNNEKLFF
TGCAGTGCTAAAGACAGGAATAATGAAAAACTGTTTTTT
>TRBJ1-2|-|TRBV10-3|-|13
CAISDETAYGYTF
TGTGCCATCAGTGACGAGACAGCCTATGGCTACACCTTC
>TRBJ2-1|few|TRBV11-2|TRBD2|17
CASSLGLAGALYNEQFF
TGTGCCAGCAGCTTAGGGCTAGCGGGAGCTCTTTACAATGAGCAGTTCTTC
>TRBJ1-2|many|TRBV5-4|-|14
CASSLVGDLYGYTF
TGTGCCAGCAGCTTGGTGGGGGATTTATATGGCTACACCTTC
>TRBJ2-7|-|TRBV5-5|TRBD1|13
CASAPGQGDEQYF
TGTGCCAGCGCGCCGGGACAGGGCGATGAGCAGTACTTC
>TRBJ1-2|-|TRBV28|-|13
CAIRQEANYGYTF
TGTGCCATCAGACAGGAAGCAAACTATGGCTACACCTTC
>TRBJ2-3|-|TRBV4-1|-|19
CASSTRASGGGIGGDTQYF
TGCGCCAGCAGCACTCGGGCAAGCGGAGGAGGGATTGGGGGGGATACGCAGTATTTT
>TRBJ2-7|-|TRBV18|-|13
CASSPTATYEQYF
TGTGCCAGCTCACCGACGGCAACCTACGAGCAGTACTTC
>TRBJ2-1|few|TRBV28|TRBD2|14
CASRGLADYNEQFF
TGTGCCAGCAGGGGTCTAGCGGACTACAATGAGCAGTTCTTC
>TRBJ2-7|-|TRBV29-1|TRBD1|15
CSASGQGAWGYEQYF
TGCAGCGCATCCGGACAGGGGGCATGGGGATACGAGCAGTACTTC
>TRBJ2-7|many|TRBV27|-|13
CASSSISSYEQYF
TGTGCCAGCAGTTCCATAAGCTCCTACGAGCAGTACTTC
>TRBJ2-1|-|TRBV5-6|-|12
CASSLAHNEQFF
TGTGCCAGCAGCCTCGCACACAATGAGCAGTTCTTC
>TRBJ2-6|many|TRBV9|TRBD2|17
CASSPSGGRSGANVLTF
TGTGCCAGCAGCCCTAGCGGGGGCCGGAGTGGGGCCAACGTCCTGACTTTC
>TRBJ2-1|-|TRBV7-9|TRBD1|16
CASSSRGQGPYNEQFF
TGTGCCAGCAGCAGTAGGGGACAGGGTCCCTACAATGAGCAGTTCTTC
>TRBJ2-1|few|TRBV28|TRBD2|15
CASYLTGEGRDEQFF
TGTGCCAGTTATCTAACGGGGGAGGGCCGGGATGAGCAGTTCTTC
>TRBJ1-3|-|TRBV5-1|-|15
CASSGGLRSGNTTYF
TGCGCCAGCAGCGGCGGACTGCGCTCTGGAAACACCACATATTTT
>TRBJ2-4|-|TRBV6-6|-|16
CASTTPERGTKNIQYF
TGTGCCAGCACCACCCCAGAGAGGGGGACCAAAAACATTCAGTACTTC
>TRBJ2-7|many|TRBV6-1|-|13
CASNRDPTYEQYF
TGTGCCAGCAACCGGGACCCAACCTACGAGCAGTACTTC
>TRBJ1-3|few|TRBV28|-|14
CASSLAGFGNTIYF
TGTGCCAGCAGTTTAGCTGGGTTTGGAAACACCATATATTTT
>TRBJ1-4|-|TRBV5-1|-|14
CASSLVQGNEKLFF
TGCGCCAGCAGCTTGGTCCAGGGTAATGAAAAACTGTTTTTT
>TRBJ1-1|-|TRBV27|-|15
CASSLKRGMNTEAFF
TGTGCCAGCAGTTTAAAGCGGGGTATGAACACTGAAGCTTTCTTT
>TRBJ2-7|-|TRBV11-2|TRBD2|14
CATNGGRATYEQYF
TGTGCCACTAACGGGGGGAGGGCGACCTACGAGCAGTACTTC
>TRBJ2-5|few|TRBV7-8|TRBD2|18
CASSLALGLAGGQETQYF
TGTGCCAGCAGCTTAGCCCTAGGACTAGCGGGAGGACAAGAGACCCAGTACTTC